A selection of T cell receptor beta chains follows, all from one sample in a study of CD8+ T cells in alopecia areata. The method was immunoSEQ multiplex PCR; TCRdb's version includes in-frame clones alone and lacks a portion of them. Of about 140,000 clones listed, 55% to 65% are singletons. The specimen was CD4+ T cells sorted from blood. The receptors derive from a human donor in good health. Each CDR3 is given with its conserved first and last residue. Fields, in order: J gene, clone size, V gene, D gene, CDR3 DNA, CDR3 protein. The D gene is left open where the match is weak. Clone size is stated in some rows and not others, as once, few, many or a class when expanded.

j_gene: TRBJ2-5
abundance: NA
v_gene: TRBV30
d_gene: NA
CDR3nt: TGTGCCTCACAAGGGAGTCCCTGGGAGACCCAGTACTTC
CDR3aa: CASQGSPWETQYF

j_gene: TRBJ2-5
abundance: NA
v_gene: TRBV6-1
d_gene: NA
CDR3nt: TGTGCCAGCAGTGAAGCGTTCCAGTACCAAGAGACCCAGTACTTC
CDR3aa: CASSEAFQYQETQYF

j_gene: TRBJ1-1
abundance: NA
v_gene: TRBV5-6
d_gene: NA
CDR3nt: TGTGCCAGCAGCTTGACAGGGAACACTGAAGCTTTCTTT
CDR3aa: CASSLTGNTEAFF

j_gene: TRBJ2-1
abundance: NA
v_gene: TRBV5-1
d_gene: TRBD2
CDR3nt: TGCGCCAGCAGCTTGTTGTCTAGCGGGAGTAGGCACTACAATGAGCAGTTCTTC
CDR3aa: CASSLLSSGSRHYNEQFF

j_gene: TRBJ2-7
abundance: NA
v_gene: TRBV5-1
d_gene: TRBD2
CDR3nt: TGCGCCAGCAGCTTTAGTAGCGGGGGCTTCTCCTACGAGCAGTACTTC
CDR3aa: CASSFSSGGFSYEQYF

j_gene: TRBJ1-1
abundance: NA
v_gene: TRBV29-1
d_gene: NA
CDR3nt: TGCAGCGTTGGGGGCTTGAGAACTGAAGCTTTCTTT
CDR3aa: CSVGGLRTEAFF

j_gene: TRBJ2-1
abundance: few
v_gene: TRBV29-1
d_gene: TRBD1
CDR3nt: TGCAGCGTTGCGGGCCAGGGGGCTGGTGAGCAGTTCTTC
CDR3aa: CSVAGQGAGEQFF

j_gene: TRBJ2-3
abundance: NA
v_gene: TRBV29-1
d_gene: NA
CDR3nt: TGCAGCGTAGAAGGGACTCGGAAAACCACAGATACGCAGTATTTT
CDR3aa: CSVEGTRKTTDTQYF

j_gene: TRBJ1-1
abundance: few
v_gene: TRBV5-1
d_gene: NA
CDR3nt: TGCGCCAGCAGCTTGACGACAGGCCCGAACACTGAAGCTTTCTTT
CDR3aa: CASSLTTGPNTEAFF

j_gene: TRBJ2-7
abundance: few
v_gene: TRBV28
d_gene: NA
CDR3nt: TGTGCCAGCAGTTTCGCGATCATGGGGGGCCGGCTATACGAGCAGTACTTC
CDR3aa: CASSFAIMGGRLYEQYF

j_gene: TRBJ2-7
abundance: NA
v_gene: TRBV5-1
d_gene: NA
CDR3nt: TGCGCCAGCAGTGACGTTCCCTACGAGCAGTACTTC
CDR3aa: CASSDVPYEQYF

j_gene: TRBJ2-1
abundance: once
v_gene: TRBV30
d_gene: NA
CDR3nt: TGTGCCTGGAGTGTACCCCTCAATGAGCAGTTCTTC
CDR3aa: CAWSVPLNEQFF

j_gene: TRBJ1-2
abundance: few
v_gene: TRBV11-2
d_gene: NA
CDR3nt: TGTGCCAGCAGCTTAGGAGTCGGGACCGCGAGTGGCTACACCTTC
CDR3aa: CASSLGVGTASGYTF

j_gene: TRBJ2-5
abundance: NA
v_gene: TRBV25-1
d_gene: TRBD1
CDR3nt: TGTGCCAGCAGTGAGGACAGGCCGGAGACCCAGTACTTC
CDR3aa: CASSEDRPETQYF

j_gene: TRBJ2-5
abundance: NA
v_gene: TRBV29-1
d_gene: NA
CDR3nt: TGCAGCGCCGGCGGGGCACGGGAGACCCAGTACTTC
CDR3aa: CSAGGARETQYF

j_gene: TRBJ2-5
abundance: NA
v_gene: TRBV7-9
d_gene: NA
CDR3nt: TGTGCCAGCAGCCTAAGGGGGGACAGACAAGAGACCCAGTACTTC
CDR3aa: CASSLRGDRQETQYF

j_gene: TRBJ2-5
abundance: NA
v_gene: TRBV9
d_gene: NA
CDR3nt: TGTGCCAGCAGCGTAGGAGGCCTCCAAGAGACCCAGTACTTC
CDR3aa: CASSVGGLQETQYF

j_gene: TRBJ2-2
abundance: NA
v_gene: TRBV29-1
d_gene: TRBD1
CDR3nt: TGCAGCGCCGGAGACAGGGACGCCGCTTCCACCGGGGAGCTGTTTTTT
CDR3aa: CSAGDRDAASTGELFF

j_gene: TRBJ2-1
abundance: NA
v_gene: TRBV5-1
d_gene: TRBD1
CDR3nt: TGCGCCAGCAGCCTGGGGACAGTCAATGAGCAGTTCTTC
CDR3aa: CASSLGTVNEQFF

j_gene: TRBJ1-2
abundance: NA
v_gene: TRBV15
d_gene: TRBD1
CDR3nt: TGTGCCACCAGCGGCTCGGGACAGGGGACCGGCTACACCTTC
CDR3aa: CATSGSGQGTGYTF

j_gene: TRBJ2-5
abundance: few
v_gene: TRBV6-1
d_gene: NA
CDR3nt: TGTGCCAGCAGTGATTGGGGGCCGGGTCGGGAGACCCAGTACTTC
CDR3aa: CASSDWGPGRETQYF

j_gene: TRBJ2-7
abundance: NA
v_gene: TRBV11-2
d_gene: TRBD2
CDR3nt: TGTGCCAGCCGCCTAGCGGGGGGCTCCTACGAGCAGTACTTC
CDR3aa: CASRLAGGSYEQYF

j_gene: TRBJ1-2
abundance: few
v_gene: TRBV5-1
d_gene: NA
CDR3nt: TGCGCCAGCAGCTTGCCCCAGGACGGAGGCTACACCTTC
CDR3aa: CASSLPQDGGYTF

j_gene: TRBJ1-5
abundance: many
v_gene: TRBV7-9
d_gene: NA
CDR3nt: TGTGCCAGCAACACCGATCATCAGCCCCAGCATTTT
CDR3aa: CASNTDHQPQHF

j_gene: TRBJ1-5
abundance: once
v_gene: TRBV30
d_gene: NA
CDR3nt: TGTGCCTGGAGTGTAGGGCGCAATCAGCCCCAGCATTTT
CDR3aa: CAWSVGRNQPQHF

j_gene: TRBJ2-5
abundance: NA
v_gene: TRBV5-1
d_gene: NA
CDR3nt: TGCGCCAGCGAGTCCCTAGGAGCGGCTGGGGAGACCCAGTACTTC
CDR3aa: CASESLGAAGETQYF

j_gene: TRBJ1-3
abundance: NA
v_gene: TRBV29-1
d_gene: NA
CDR3nt: TGCAGCGTTACCGACGGGATCACCATATATTTT
CDR3aa: CSVTDGITIYF

j_gene: TRBJ2-4
abundance: once
v_gene: TRBV5-1
d_gene: TRBD1
CDR3nt: TGCGCCAGCAGCTTGGCAGGGGGCAAAAACATTCAGTACTTC
CDR3aa: CASSLAGGKNIQYF

j_gene: TRBJ1-5
abundance: NA
v_gene: TRBV9
d_gene: TRBD1
CDR3nt: TGTGCCAGCAGCACCCGGGGGGACAGGGGGGTACAGCCCCAGCATTTT
CDR3aa: CASSTRGDRGVQPQHF

j_gene: TRBJ2-1
abundance: NA
v_gene: TRBV10-3
d_gene: NA
CDR3nt: TGTGCCACACGACTGAGCTCCTACAATGAGCAGTTCTTC
CDR3aa: CATRLSSYNEQFF

j_gene: TRBJ2-4
abundance: NA
v_gene: TRBV2
d_gene: NA
CDR3nt: TGTGCCAGCAGGCGGATCGAAAACATTCAGTACTTC
CDR3aa: CASRRIENIQYF

j_gene: TRBJ1-1
abundance: NA
v_gene: TRBV11-1
d_gene: TRBD1
CDR3nt: TGTGCCAGCAGCTTTCGTGGCAGGGGGGTTGAAGCTTTCTTT
CDR3aa: CASSFRGRGVEAFF

j_gene: TRBJ2-1
abundance: NA
v_gene: TRBV6-5
d_gene: NA
CDR3nt: TGTGCCAGCAGCTGGGGGGTGGATAATGAGCAGTTCTTC
CDR3aa: CASSWGVDNEQFF

j_gene: TRBJ1-2
abundance: NA
v_gene: TRBV28
d_gene: NA
CDR3nt: TGTGCCAGCTCCTTAGGATCTTACTATGGCTACACCTTC
CDR3aa: CASSLGSYYGYTF

j_gene: TRBJ2-1
abundance: NA
v_gene: TRBV5-8
d_gene: TRBD2
CDR3nt: TGTGCCAGCAGCTTCTCTCGACTAGCGGGAGGCTCCTACAATGAGCAGTTCTTC
CDR3aa: CASSFSRLAGGSYNEQFF

j_gene: TRBJ1-5
abundance: NA
v_gene: TRBV2
d_gene: NA
CDR3nt: TGTGCCAGCAGTGACAAGGGGACTCGCAATCAGCCCCAGCATTTT
CDR3aa: CASSDKGTRNQPQHF

j_gene: TRBJ1-2
abundance: once
v_gene: TRBV29-1
d_gene: TRBD1
CDR3nt: TGCAGCTGGCCATGCGGAATTGGACAGGGAGACTATGGCTACACCTTC
CDR3aa: CSWPCGIGQGDYGYTF

j_gene: TRBJ2-5
abundance: NA
v_gene: TRBV7-9
d_gene: NA
CDR3nt: TGTGCCAGCAGCCCGACAGTCACCGGGACCCAGTACTTC
CDR3aa: CASSPTVTGTQYF

j_gene: TRBJ2-3
abundance: NA
v_gene: TRBV6-5
d_gene: NA
CDR3nt: TGTGCCAGCAGCCCTGCGGGCGGTACAGATACGCAGTATTTT
CDR3aa: CASSPAGGTDTQYF

j_gene: TRBJ2-3
abundance: NA
v_gene: TRBV30
d_gene: NA
CDR3nt: TGTGCCTGGAGTATCGAGGGCCGAAGGGTGACAGATACGCAGTATTTT
CDR3aa: CAWSIEGRRVTDTQYF